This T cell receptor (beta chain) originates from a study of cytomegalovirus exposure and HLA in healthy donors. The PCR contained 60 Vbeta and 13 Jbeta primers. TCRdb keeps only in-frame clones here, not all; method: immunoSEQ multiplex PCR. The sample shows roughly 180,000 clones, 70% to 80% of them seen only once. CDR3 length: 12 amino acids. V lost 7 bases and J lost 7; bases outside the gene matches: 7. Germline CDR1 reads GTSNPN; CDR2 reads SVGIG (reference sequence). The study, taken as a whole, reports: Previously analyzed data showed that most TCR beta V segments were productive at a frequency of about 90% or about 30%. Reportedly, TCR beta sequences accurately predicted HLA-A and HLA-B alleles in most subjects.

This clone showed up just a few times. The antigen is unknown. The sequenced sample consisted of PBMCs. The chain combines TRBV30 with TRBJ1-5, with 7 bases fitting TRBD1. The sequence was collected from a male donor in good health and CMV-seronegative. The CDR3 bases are TGTGCCTCTGGACAGGCCCAACAGCCCCAGCATTTT. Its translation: CASGQAQQPQHF.